The source of this TCR beta chain is a study of CD8 T cells in ankylosing spondylitis. The TCR beta libraries were generated through quantitative 5'-RACE incorporating molecular barcodes. TCRdb passed the 5' RACE reads through MiXCR, listing each CDR3 protein once. Here the sample spans 210,000 or so distinct CDR3 sequences, 25% to 30% being singletons. Ten or more counts support this clonotype. The CDR3 spans 16 residues. Looked up from germline, CDR1 is MDHEN and CDR2 is SYDVKM. V lost 4 bases to trimming and J lost 2 bases, with 16 bases between them. The chain couples TRBV28 to TRBJ2-3, with D unclear. The clonotype comes from a male donor with ankylosing spondylitis or in good health (not recorded which). Specimen: blood, either unsorted or a sorted T cell fraction (not recorded which). The CDR3 bases are TGTGCCAGCAGTTCCTCCATTGACATATACACAGATACGCAGTATTTT. Translated, it gives CASSSSIDIYTDTQYF.